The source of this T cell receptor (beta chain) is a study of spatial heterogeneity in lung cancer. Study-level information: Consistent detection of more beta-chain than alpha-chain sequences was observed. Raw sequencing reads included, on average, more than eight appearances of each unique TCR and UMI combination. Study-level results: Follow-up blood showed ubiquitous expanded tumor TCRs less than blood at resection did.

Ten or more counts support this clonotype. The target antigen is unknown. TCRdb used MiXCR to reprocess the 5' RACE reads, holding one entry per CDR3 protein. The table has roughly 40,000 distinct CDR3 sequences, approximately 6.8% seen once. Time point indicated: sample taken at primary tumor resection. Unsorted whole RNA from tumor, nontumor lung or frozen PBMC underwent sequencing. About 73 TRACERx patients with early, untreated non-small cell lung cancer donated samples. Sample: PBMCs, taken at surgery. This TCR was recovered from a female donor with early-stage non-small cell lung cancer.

In DNA, the CDR3 is TGTGCCAGCAGCTCTTACAATGAGCAGTTCTTC. Protein sequence: CASSSYNEQFF. The chain carries TRBV2 and TRBJ2-1; unclear D gene. The CDR3 is made up of 11 amino acids. Trimming removed 6 bases at V and 4 bases at J, with 4 bases between. CDR1 is SNHLY, CDR2 FYNNEI, per germline. The entire variable domain, with the rest obtained from reference TRBV2 and TRBJ2-1, is as follows: EPEVTQTPSHQVTQMGQEVILRCVPISNHLYFYWYRQILGQKVEFLVSFYNNEISEKSEIFDDQFSVERPDGSNFTLKIRSTKLEDSAMYFCASSSYNEQFFGPGTRLTVL.